This T cell receptor (beta chain) was captured in a study of blood T cell repertoires in COVID-19. Study-wide context: Donors in the United States, Italy and Spain gave samples during acute or convalescent COVID-19. Sources were T cells, B-cell-depleted T cells, or PBMCs; the material itself was cDNA or gDNA.

This CDR3 contains 13 residues. Germline V CDR1 and CDR2: MNHEY, SVGAGI. V shed 8 bases and J shed 4 bases, with 12 bases lying between them. Per the original methods: Amplifying reference gene primers gave estimates of nucleated cell counts. Generated by immunoSEQ multiplex PCR, the TCRdb table keeps only in-frame clones and is missing some. V and J calls and clone size are copied from that table; D and trimming were computed from the DNA. The sample holds a few hundred thousand clones, around 90% seen once. The chain joins TRBV6-5 to TRBJ1-5; weak D call: TRBD1 (5 bases). The sequence derives from a man between 18 and 29 years old with active or convalescent COVID-19. The sample consisted of peripheral blood. CDR3 DNA sequence: TGTGCCAGCGCCGCCCCAGGGAATCAGCCCCAGCATTTT. This translates into CASAAPGNQPQHF.